The rows below give T cell receptor beta chains drawn from one sample of a study of tumor-infiltrating lymphocytes in primary liver carcinoma. TCRdb re-called the multiplex PCR reads through MiXCR, storing one row per CDR3 protein. The sample carries about 190,000 distinct CDR3 sequences, around four fifths recorded once. Source material: tumor tissue from primary liver carcinoma. These receptors originate from a man in his forties or fifties with primary liver carcinoma and hepatitis B virus infection. The CDR3 runs from the conserved cysteine through the conserved F or W. Clone size appears in some rows only: once, few, many, or a class for an expanded clone.

J gene: TRBJ2-4
V gene: TRBV11-1
clone size: .
CDR3 protein: CGSSIPVTSGTKNIQYF

J gene: TRBJ2-2
V gene: TRBV5-1
clone size: .
CDR3 protein: CASSLERNTGELLF

J gene: TRBJ1-1
V gene: TRBV5-6
clone size: many
CDR3 protein: CASSRDRGMGAFF

J gene: TRBJ2-7
V gene: TRBV11-2
clone size: few
CDR3 protein: CASSPGDYDQYF

J gene: TRBJ2-2
V gene: TRBV4-3
clone size: .
CDR3 protein: CASTRGLAGSANTGELFF

J gene: TRBJ2-3
V gene: TRBV6-5
clone size: .
CDR3 protein: CASSYSRFGETQYF

J gene: TRBJ2-3
V gene: TRBV11-2
clone size: .
CDR3 protein: CGSSPPDRADTHYF

J gene: TRBJ2-6
V gene: TRBV6-2/TRBV6-3
clone size: many
CDR3 protein: CASSSGGPSQTF

J gene: TRBJ2-2
V gene: TRBV29-1
clone size: .
CDR3 protein: CSAGTSAANTRELFF

J gene: TRBJ2-1
V gene: TRBV4-2
clone size: .
CDR3 protein: CASSHVGGQGKNEQFF

J gene: TRBJ2-7
V gene: TRBV6-1
clone size: once
CDR3 protein: CTTSPQFEQYF

J gene: TRBJ2-2
V gene: TRBV4-3
clone size: .
CDR3 protein: CASNQTTSGHTNTRELFF

J gene: TRBJ2-3
V gene: TRBV29-1
clone size: .
CDR3 protein: CSAQRRGTDTQYF

J gene: TRBJ2-5
V gene: TRBV6-5
clone size: many
CDR3 protein: CASSRGGETQYF

J gene: TRBJ2-5
V gene: TRBV11-2
clone size: .
CDR3 protein: CASSSAGGQETQYF

J gene: TRBJ2-7
V gene: TRBV11-2
clone size: .
CDR3 protein: CASSLRKGRTSGFSPYEKYF

J gene: TRBJ2-1
V gene: TRBV4-3
clone size: .
CDR3 protein: CASSQDPYSEHKDQFF

J gene: TRBJ2-5
V gene: TRBV5-1
clone size: many
CDR3 protein: CASSSGPTGPEGETQYF

J gene: TRBJ2-5
V gene: TRBV30
clone size: many
CDR3 protein: CAWARRAQETQYF

J gene: TRBJ1-2
V gene: TRBV29-1
clone size: .
CDR3 protein: CSVAYTGTGGLSYIF

J gene: TRBJ2-4
V gene: TRBV11-2
clone size: .
CDR3 protein: CASTIWAIAKNIQYF

J gene: TRBJ2-7
V gene: TRBV5-4
clone size: .
CDR3 protein: CASCPDSYGGYEQYF

J gene: TRBJ2-1
V gene: TRBV12-3/TRBV12-4
clone size: .
CDR3 protein: CTSAGLTGPRGFF

J gene: TRBJ2-2
V gene: TRBV25-1
clone size: .
CDR3 protein: CTSSEGTGDTGELFF

J gene: TRBJ2-1
V gene: TRBV6-2/TRBV6-3
clone size: .
CDR3 protein: CTSTSSQSLGHYNEQFF

J gene: TRBJ1-2
V gene: TRBV28
clone size: .
CDR3 protein: CTSSLEGSYGYTF

J gene: TRBJ2-3
V gene: TRBV11-1
clone size: .
CDR3 protein: CASSSGGSSVGACRDTQYF

J gene: TRBJ1-1
V gene: TRBV6-2/TRBV6-3
clone size: .
CDR3 protein: CVRRGDSHTEAFF

J gene: TRBJ2-7
V gene: TRBV6-1
clone size: medium-sized
CDR3 protein: CASTPRSGQGSYEQYF

J gene: TRBJ2-1
V gene: TRBV10-3
clone size: .
CDR3 protein: CAISGSLASRPYNEQFF

J gene: TRBJ2-3
V gene: TRBV6-2/TRBV6-3
clone size: .
CDR3 protein: CASSSRLAGTSANTDTQYF

J gene: TRBJ2-1
V gene: TRBV7-9
clone size: .
CDR3 protein: CASSLVAGGGNEQFF

J gene: TRBJ2-1
V gene: TRBV5-4
clone size: .
CDR3 protein: CVSSPGGQGKSGEQFF

J gene: TRBJ2-5
V gene: TRBV1
clone size: .
CDR3 protein: CTSSHDIHGTQYF

J gene: TRBJ2-6
V gene: TRBV11-2
clone size: .
CDR3 protein: CASRLDRAGANVLSF

J gene: TRBJ2-7
V gene: TRBV29-1
clone size: .
CDR3 protein: CSAAGAREQYF

J gene: TRBJ1-1
V gene: TRBV29-1
clone size: .
CDR3 protein: CRVLDMKNTEAFF

J gene: TRBJ2-7
V gene: TRBV29-1
clone size: .
CDR3 protein: CSVSRGGSSTEQYF

J gene: TRBJ1-4
V gene: TRBV4-3
clone size: .
CDR3 protein: CASNQDLRGRNEKLFF

J gene: TRBJ2-2
V gene: TRBV11-2
clone size: .
CDR3 protein: CASRTGSDTGELFF

J gene: TRBJ2-2
V gene: TRBV29-1
clone size: .
CDR3 protein: CSVGVANSGELFF